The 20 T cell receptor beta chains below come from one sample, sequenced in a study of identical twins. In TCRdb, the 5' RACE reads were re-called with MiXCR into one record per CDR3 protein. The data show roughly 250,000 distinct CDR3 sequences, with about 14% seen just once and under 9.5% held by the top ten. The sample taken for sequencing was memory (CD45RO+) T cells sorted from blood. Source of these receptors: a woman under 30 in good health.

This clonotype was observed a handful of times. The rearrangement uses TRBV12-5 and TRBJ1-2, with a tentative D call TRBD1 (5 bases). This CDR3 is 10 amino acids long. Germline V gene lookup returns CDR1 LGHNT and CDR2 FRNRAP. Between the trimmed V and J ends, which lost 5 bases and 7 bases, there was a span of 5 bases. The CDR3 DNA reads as TGTGCTAGTGGTGACAGTGGCTACACCTTC. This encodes CASGDSGYTF.

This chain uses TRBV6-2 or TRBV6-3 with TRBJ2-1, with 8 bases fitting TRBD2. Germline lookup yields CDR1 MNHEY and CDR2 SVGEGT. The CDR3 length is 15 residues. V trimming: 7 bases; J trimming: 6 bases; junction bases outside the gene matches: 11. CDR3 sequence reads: CASTWGGGRGNEQFF. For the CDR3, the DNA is TGTGCCAGCACCTGGGGCGGGGGGAGAGGCAATGAGCAGTTCTTC.

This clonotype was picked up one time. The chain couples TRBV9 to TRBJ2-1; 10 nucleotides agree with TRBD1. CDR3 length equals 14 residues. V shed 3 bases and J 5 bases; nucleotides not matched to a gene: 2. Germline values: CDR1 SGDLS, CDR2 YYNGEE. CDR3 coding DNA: TGTGCCAGCAGCGGGGACAGGGGCCACAATGAGCAGTTCTTC. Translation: CASSGDRGHNEQFF.

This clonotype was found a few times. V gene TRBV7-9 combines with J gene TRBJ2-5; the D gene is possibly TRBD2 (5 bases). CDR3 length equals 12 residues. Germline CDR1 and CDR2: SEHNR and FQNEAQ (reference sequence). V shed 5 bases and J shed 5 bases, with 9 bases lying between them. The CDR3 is CASSRGLETQYF. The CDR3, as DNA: TGTGCCAGCAGCCGGGGATTGGAGACCCAGTACTTC.

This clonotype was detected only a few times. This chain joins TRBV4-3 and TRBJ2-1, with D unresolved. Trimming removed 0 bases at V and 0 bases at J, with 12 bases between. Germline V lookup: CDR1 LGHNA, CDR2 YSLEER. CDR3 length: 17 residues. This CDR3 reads CASSQEYRWASYNEQFF. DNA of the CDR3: TGCGCCAGCAGCCAAGAATATCGCTGGGCCTCCTACAATGAGCAGTTCTTC.

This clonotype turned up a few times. This CDR3 reads CASSTRGTYYNEQFF. The CDR3 nucleotides are TGTGCCAGCAGCACCAGGGGGACCTACTACAATGAGCAGTTCTTC. This chain joins TRBV6-2 or TRBV6-3 and TRBJ2-1, with TRBD1 matching over 7 bases. Germline assignment: CDR1 MNHEY and CDR2 SVGEGT. V lost 6 bases, J lost 3 bases, and 8 bases stayed unmatched. CDR3 size: 15 residues.

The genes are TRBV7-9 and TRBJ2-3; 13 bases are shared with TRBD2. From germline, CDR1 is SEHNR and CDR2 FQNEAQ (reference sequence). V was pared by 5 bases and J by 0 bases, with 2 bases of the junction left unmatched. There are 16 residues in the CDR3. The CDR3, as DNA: TGTGCCAGCAGCCGACTAGCGGGGGGAAGCACAGATACGCAGTATTTT. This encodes CASSRLAGGSTDTQYF.

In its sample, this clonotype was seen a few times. The CDR3 DNA reads as TGTGCCAGCAGCTTCGGCGGGAGCGCAGATACGCAGTATTTT. This gives the protein CASSFGGSADTQYF. V and J are TRBV7-2 and TRBJ2-3, with 7 bases fitting TRBD2. Germline assignment: CDR1 SGHTA and CDR2 FQGNSA. Trimming removed 3 bases from V and 4 bases from J; junction bases left unmatched: 4. The CDR3 loop spans 14 amino acids. Complete variable domain (other parts from reference TRBV7-2 and TRBJ2-3): GAGVSQSPSNKVTEKGKDVELRCDPISGHTALYWYRQSLGQGLEFLIYFQGNSAPDKSGLPSDRFSAERTGGSVSTLTIQRTQQEDSAVYLCASSFGGSADTQYFGPGTRLTVL.

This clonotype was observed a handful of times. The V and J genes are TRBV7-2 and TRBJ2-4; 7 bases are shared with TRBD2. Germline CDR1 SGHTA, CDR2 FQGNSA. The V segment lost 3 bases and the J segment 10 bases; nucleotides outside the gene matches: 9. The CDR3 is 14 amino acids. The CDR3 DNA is TGTGCCAGCAGCTTGAATTTAGGGCGGGGGATTCAGTACTTC. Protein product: CASSLNLGRGIQYF.

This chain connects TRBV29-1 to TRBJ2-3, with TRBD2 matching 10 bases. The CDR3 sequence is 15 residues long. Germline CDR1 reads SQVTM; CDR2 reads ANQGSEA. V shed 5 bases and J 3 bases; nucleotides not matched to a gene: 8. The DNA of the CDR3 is TGCAGCGTTTTCAGGGTAGCGGGAGGAACAGATACGCAGTATTTT. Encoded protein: CSVFRVAGGTDTQYF.

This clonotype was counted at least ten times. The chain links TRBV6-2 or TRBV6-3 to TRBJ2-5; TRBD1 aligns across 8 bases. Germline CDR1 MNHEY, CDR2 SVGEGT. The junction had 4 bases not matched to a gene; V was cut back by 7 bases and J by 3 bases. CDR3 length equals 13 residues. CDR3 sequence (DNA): TGTGCCAGCACCCGGACAGGGAAAGAGACCCAGTACTTC. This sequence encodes CASTRTGKETQYF.

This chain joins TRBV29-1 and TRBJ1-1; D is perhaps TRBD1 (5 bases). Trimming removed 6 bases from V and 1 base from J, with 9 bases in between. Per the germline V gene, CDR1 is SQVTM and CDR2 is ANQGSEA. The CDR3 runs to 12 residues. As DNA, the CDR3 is TGCAGCGTGAAACAGGCGAACACTGAAGCTTTCTTT. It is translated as CSVKQANTEAFF. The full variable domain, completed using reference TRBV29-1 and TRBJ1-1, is SAVISQKPSRDICQRGTSLTIQCQVDSQVTMMFWYRQQPGQSLTLIATANQGSEATYESGFVIDKFPISRPNLTFSTLTVSNMSPEDSSIYLCSVKQANTEAFFGQGTRLTVV.

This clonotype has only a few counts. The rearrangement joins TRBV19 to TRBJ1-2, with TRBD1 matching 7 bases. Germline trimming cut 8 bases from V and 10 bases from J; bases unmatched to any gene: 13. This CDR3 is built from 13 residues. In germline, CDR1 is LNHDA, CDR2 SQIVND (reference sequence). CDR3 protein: CASRGTVKGFYTF. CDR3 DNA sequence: TGTGCCAGTCGAGGGACAGTCAAGGGTTTCTACACCTTC.

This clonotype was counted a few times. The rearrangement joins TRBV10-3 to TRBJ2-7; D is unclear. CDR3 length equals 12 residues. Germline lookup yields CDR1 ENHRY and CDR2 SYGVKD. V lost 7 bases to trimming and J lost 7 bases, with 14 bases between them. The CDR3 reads CAIKSATREQYF. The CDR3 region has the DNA TGTGCCATCAAGTCGGCGACGCGGGAGCAGTACTTC.

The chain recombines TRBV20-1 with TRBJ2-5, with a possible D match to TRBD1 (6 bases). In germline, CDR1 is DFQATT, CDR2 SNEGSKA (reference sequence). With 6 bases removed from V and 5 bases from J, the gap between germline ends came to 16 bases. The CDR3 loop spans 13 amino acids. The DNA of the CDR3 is TGCAGTGCGGCTAGGGGGAGATCGGAGACCCAGTACTTC. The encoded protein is CSAARGRSETQYF.

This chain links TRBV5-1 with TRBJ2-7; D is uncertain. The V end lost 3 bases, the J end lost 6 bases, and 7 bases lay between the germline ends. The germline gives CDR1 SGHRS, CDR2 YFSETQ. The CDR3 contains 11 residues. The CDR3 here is CASSSEREQYF. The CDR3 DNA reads TGCGCCAGCAGCTCCGAACGCGAGCAGTACTTC.

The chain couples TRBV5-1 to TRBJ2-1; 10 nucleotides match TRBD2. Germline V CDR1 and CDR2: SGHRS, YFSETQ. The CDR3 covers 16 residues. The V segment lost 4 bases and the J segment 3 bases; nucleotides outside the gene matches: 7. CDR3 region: CASSPGGTSVYNEQFF. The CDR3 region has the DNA TGCGCCAGCAGCCCCGGAGGGACTAGCGTCTACAATGAGCAGTTCTTC.

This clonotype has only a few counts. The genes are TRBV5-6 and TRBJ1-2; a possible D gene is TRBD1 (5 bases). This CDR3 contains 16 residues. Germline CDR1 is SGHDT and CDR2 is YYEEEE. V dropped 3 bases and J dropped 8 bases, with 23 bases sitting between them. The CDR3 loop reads CASSSMGRTPMAGYTF. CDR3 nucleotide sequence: TGTGCCAGCAGCTCAATGGGGCGGACACCTATGGCGGGCTACACCTTC.

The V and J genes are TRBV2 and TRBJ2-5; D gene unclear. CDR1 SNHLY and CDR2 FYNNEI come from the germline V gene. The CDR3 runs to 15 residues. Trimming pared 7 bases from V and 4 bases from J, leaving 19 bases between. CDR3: CASKEVQGKGETQYF. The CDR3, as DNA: TGTGCCAGCAAAGAAGTCCAAGGGAAGGGAGAGACCCAGTACTTC. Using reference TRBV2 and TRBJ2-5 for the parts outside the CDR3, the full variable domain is EPEVTQTPSHQVTQMGQEVILRCVPISNHLYFYWYRQILGQKVEFLVSFYNNEISEKSEIFDDQFSVERPDGSNFTLKIRSTKLEDSAMYFCASKEVQGKGETQYFGPGTRLLVL.

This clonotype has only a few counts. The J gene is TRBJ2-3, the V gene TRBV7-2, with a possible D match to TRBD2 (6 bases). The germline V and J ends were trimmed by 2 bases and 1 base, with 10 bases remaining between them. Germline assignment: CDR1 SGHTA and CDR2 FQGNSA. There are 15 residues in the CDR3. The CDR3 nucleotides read TGTGCCAGCAGCTTATATTGGGAGGGCACAGATACGCAGTATTTT. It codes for CASSLYWEGTDTQYF.